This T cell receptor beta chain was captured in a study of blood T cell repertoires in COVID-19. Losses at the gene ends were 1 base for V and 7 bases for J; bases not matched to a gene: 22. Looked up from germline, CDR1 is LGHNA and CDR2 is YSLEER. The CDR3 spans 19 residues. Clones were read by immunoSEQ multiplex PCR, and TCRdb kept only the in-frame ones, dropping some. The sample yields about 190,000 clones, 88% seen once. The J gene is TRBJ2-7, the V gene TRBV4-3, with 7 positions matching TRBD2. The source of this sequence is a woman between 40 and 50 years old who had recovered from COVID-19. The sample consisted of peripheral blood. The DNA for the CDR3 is TGCGCCAGCAGCCAAGCCACGACGATCGGGCTAGCGGTACCTACGGAGCAGTACTTC. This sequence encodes CASSQATTIGLAVPTEQYF.